The 10 T cell receptor beta chains below come from one sample, sequenced in a study of T-cell memory formation after mild COVID-19. Using its own MiXCR run on the 5' RACE reads, TCRdb lists one record per CDR3 protein. The sample consists of 120,000 or so distinct CDR3 sequences, 15% to 20% of them appearing once. The sample consisted of PBMCs or a T cell subset sorted from them (not recorded which). These TCRs come from an adult woman who had mild COVID-19 (a few samples of this study predate the infection). Cell type and time point are not known.

This clonotype was picked up a small number of times. The chain uses TRBV5-1 and TRBJ1-6; D ambiguous. Trimming removed 4 bases from V and 8 bases from J, with 13 bases in between. This CDR3 is built from 14 residues. Germline V CDR1 and CDR2: SGHRS, YFSETQ. In nucleotides, the CDR3 is TGCGCCAGCAGCCCCGCCCGCCAGGATTCACCCCTCCACTTT. This codes for CASSPARQDSPLHF.

CDR3 bases: TGTGCCAGCAGTCGACAGGGGGCGTATGGCTACACCTTC. Protein: CASSRQGAYGYTF. The rearrangement uses TRBV12-3 or TRBV12-4 and TRBJ1-2; TRBD1 matches at 10 bases. The CDR3 has 13 amino acids. The J segment lost 5 bases and the V segment lost 5 bases, leaving 2 bases of the junction unmatched.

This rearrangement joins TRBV15 to TRBJ2-3; D call uncertain. Per the germline V gene, CDR1 is LNHNV and CDR2 is YYDKDF (reference sequence). V lost 11 bases, J lost 4 bases, and 19 bases lay in between. The CDR3 has 14 amino acids. CDR3 sequence reads: CAAQSAHRADTQYF. DNA of the CDR3: TGTGCCGCACAATCTGCACATCGTGCAGATACGCAGTATTTT.

This clonotype was recorded a few times. The rearrangement joins TRBV6-2 or TRBV6-3 to TRBJ1-5; a possible D gene is TRBD1 (6 bases). Between the trimmed V and J ends, which lost 4 bases and 6 bases, there was a span of 13 bases. Germline V gene sequence: CDR1 MNHEY, CDR2 SVGEGT. The CDR3 length is 14 residues. The CDR3 loop reads CASSSQGWTQPQHF. CDR3 nucleotides: TGTGCCAGCAGTTCACAGGGTTGGACTCAGCCCCAGCATTTT.

The sample holds a few counts of this clonotype. The CDR3: CASSRRGSSADEQFF. The CDR3 DNA is TGCGCCAGCAGCCGCAGAGGTAGTAGCGCCGATGAGCAGTTCTTC. The rearrangement joins TRBV4-1 to TRBJ2-1, with a weak D call TRBD2 (5 bases). V was clipped by 4 bases and J by 8 bases, with 18 bases between them. The CDR3 contains 15 residues. Germline V gene sequence: CDR1 MGHRA, CDR2 YSYEKL.

The rearrangement links TRBV5-1 to TRBJ2-1, with D uncertain. The CDR3 extends over 17 amino acids. The V end lost 9 bases, the J end lost 6 bases, and 28 bases lay between the germline ends. Per germline, CDR1 SGHRS and CDR2 YFSETQ. The CDR3 region is CATILQLPRILSNEQFF. In DNA form, the CDR3 reads TGCGCCACCATCCTTCAGCTCCCTAGGATCCTATCCAATGAGCAGTTCTTC.

This clonotype was picked up a small number of times. The V call is TRBV29-1, the J call TRBJ2-1, with 11 bases aligning to TRBD2. Trimming cost V 4 bases and J 0 bases; bases outside gene matches: 5. The CDR3 contains 16 residues. Per the germline V gene, CDR1 is SQVTM and CDR2 is ANQGSEA. The CDR3 loop is CSVGLAGSSSYNEQFF. The CDR3 DNA is TGCAGCGTTGGACTAGCGGGGTCGAGCTCCTACAATGAGCAGTTCTTC.

This clonotype was seen more than once but under ten times. The V gene is TRBV29-1, the J gene TRBJ2-2; D is uncertain. V was shortened by 6 bases and J by 3 bases, with 5 bases between the two germline ends. There are 11 residues in the CDR3. Per germline, CDR1 SQVTM and CDR2 ANQGSEA. The CDR3 protein is CSVWDTGELFF. CDR3 DNA sequence: TGCAGCGTATGGGACACCGGGGAGCTGTTTTTT.

This chain joins TRBV29-1 and TRBJ2-7; the match to TRBD2 covers 8 bases. Germline V CDR1 and CDR2: SQVTM, ANQGSEA. The ends lost 7 bases at V and 4 bases at J; junction bases unmatched: 15. This CDR3 has 15 amino acids. The CDR3 protein is CSATAGALSSYEQYF. The DNA of the CDR3 is TGCAGCGCTACAGCGGGAGCCTTATCCTCGTACGAGCAGTACTTC.

The table lists this clonotype with a few counts. The V gene is TRBV29-1, the J gene TRBJ2-2, with TRBD2 identical over 10 bases. CDR1 and CDR2 (germline): SQVTM, ANQGSEA. This CDR3 region has 19 residues. Germline trimming cut 1 base from V and 0 bases from J; bases unmatched to any gene: 11. The CDR3 DNA is TGCAGCGTTGAAGGCGTCGCTAGCGGGAGCCTCCCGAACACCGGGGAGCTGTTTTTT. Translating gives CSVEGVASGSLPNTGELFF.